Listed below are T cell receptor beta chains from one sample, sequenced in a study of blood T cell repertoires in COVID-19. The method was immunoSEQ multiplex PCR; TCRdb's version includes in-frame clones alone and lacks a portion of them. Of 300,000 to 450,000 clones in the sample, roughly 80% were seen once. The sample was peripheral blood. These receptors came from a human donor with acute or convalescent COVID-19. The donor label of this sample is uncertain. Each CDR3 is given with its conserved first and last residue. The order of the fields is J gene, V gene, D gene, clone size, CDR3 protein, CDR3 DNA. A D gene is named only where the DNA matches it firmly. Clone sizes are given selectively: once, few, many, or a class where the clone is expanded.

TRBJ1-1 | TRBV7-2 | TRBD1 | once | CASSMGQPLYEAFF | TGTGCCAGCAGCATGGGACAGCCACTCTATGAAGCTTTCTTT
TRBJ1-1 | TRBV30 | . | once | CAWWIAEITQRGTEAFF | TGTGCCTGGTGGATCGCGGAGATAACGCAAAGGGGGACTGAAGCTTTCTTT
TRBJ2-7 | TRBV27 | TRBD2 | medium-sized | CASSLVGLAGSYEQYF | TGTGCCAGCAGTTTGGTTGGACTAGCGGGTTCCTACGAGCAGTACTTC
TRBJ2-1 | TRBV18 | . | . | CASSPQADNNEQFF | TGTGCCAGCTCACCACAGGCGGATAACAATGAGCAGTTCTTC
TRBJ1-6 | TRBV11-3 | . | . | CASSLGSGRKPLRPPLHF | TGTGCCAGCAGCTTAGGTTCGGGGAGAAAGCCTCTAAGGCCACCCCTCCACTTT
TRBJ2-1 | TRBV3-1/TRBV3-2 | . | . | CASSRGLDYNEQFF | TGTGCCAGCAGCCGTGGACTCGACTACAATGAGCAGTTCTTC
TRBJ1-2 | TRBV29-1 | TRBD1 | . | CSVDSYPGQGAAGYTF | TGCAGCGTGGACTCATACCCTGGACAGGGGGCGGCTGGCTACACCTTC
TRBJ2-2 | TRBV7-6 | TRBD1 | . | CASSPPGTGKSGELFF | TGTGCCAGCAGCCCCCCCGGGACAGGGAAATCCGGGGAGCTGTTTTTT
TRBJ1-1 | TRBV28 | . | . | CASSVPQGSTEAFF | TGTGCCAGCAGCGTACCACAGGGTTCGACTGAAGCTTTCTTT
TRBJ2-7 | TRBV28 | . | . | CASSLFERVGYEQYF | TGTGCCAGCAGTTTATTTGAACGGGTTGGCTACGAGCAGTACTTC
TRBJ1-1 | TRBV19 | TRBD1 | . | CASRRDRGKTEAFF | TGTGCCAGTAGGAGGGACAGGGGAAAAACTGAAGCTTTCTTT
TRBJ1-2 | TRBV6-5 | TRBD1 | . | CATQDRGFQVRGYTF | TGTGCCACCCAGGACAGGGGGTTTCAGGTCCGGGGCTACACCTTC
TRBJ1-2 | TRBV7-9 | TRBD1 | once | CASSSPGQGVYGYTF | TGTGCCAGCAGTTCCCCGGGACAGGGGGTCTATGGCTACACCTTC
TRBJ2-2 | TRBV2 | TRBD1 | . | CASRQTRDSYTGELFF | TGTGCCAGCAGACAAACTCGGGACAGTTACACCGGGGAGCTGTTTTTT
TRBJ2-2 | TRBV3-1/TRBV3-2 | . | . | CASSSLGELFF | TGTGCCAGCAGCTCCTTAGGGGAGCTGTTTTTT
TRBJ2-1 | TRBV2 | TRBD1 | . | CASIPDRNEQFF | TGTGCCAGCATCCCGGACAGGAATGAGCAGTTCTTC
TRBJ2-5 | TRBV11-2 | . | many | CASSFGVAKETQYF | TGTGCCAGCAGCTTCGGGGTAGCTAAAGAGACCCAGTACTTC
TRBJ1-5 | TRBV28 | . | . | CASSFGVWGNQPQHF | TGTGCCAGCAGTTTCGGAGTGTGGGGCAATCAGCCCCAGCATTTT
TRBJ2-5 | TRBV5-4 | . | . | CASSLRQSRETQYF | TGTGCCAGCAGCCTCCGACAGTCCAGAGAGACCCAGTACTTC
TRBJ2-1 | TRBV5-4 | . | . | CASSVTQGNEQFF | TGTGCCAGCAGCGTTACACAGGGTAATGAGCAGTTCTTC
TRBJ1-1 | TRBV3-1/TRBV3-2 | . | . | CASSQVRRGMNTEAFF | TGTGCCAGCAGCCAAGTACGTCGGGGGATGAACACTGAAGCTTTCTTT
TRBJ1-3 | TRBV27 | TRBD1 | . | CASRDRGSRNTIYF | TGTGCCAGCAGGGACAGGGGGAGCAGAAACACCATATATTTT
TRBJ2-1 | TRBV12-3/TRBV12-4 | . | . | CASSPSGNEQFF | TGTGCCAGCAGCCCTTCGGGGAATGAGCAGTTCTTC
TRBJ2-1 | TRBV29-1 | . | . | CSVAYLAGQVTEQFF | TGCAGCGTAGCCTACCTAGCCGGCCAAGTTACTGAGCAGTTCTTC
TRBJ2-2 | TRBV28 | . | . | CASSPAFAPNTGELFF | TGTGCCAGCAGTCCCGCATTCGCGCCGAACACCGGGGAGCTGTTTTTT
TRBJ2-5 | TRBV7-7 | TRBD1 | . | CASSSTGETQYF | TGTGCCAGCAGCTCTACAGGGGAAACCCAGTACTTC
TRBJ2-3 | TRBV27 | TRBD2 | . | CASRTWGLAGGPFGDTQYF | TGTGCCAGCAGAACATGGGGACTAGCGGGGGGGCCTTTCGGAGATACGCAGTATTTT
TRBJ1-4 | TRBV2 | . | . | CASIKQLINEKLFF | TGTGCCAGCATAAAACAGTTGATAAATGAAAAACTGTTTTTT
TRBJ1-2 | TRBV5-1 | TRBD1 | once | CASSPTGGSSYGYTF | TGCGCCAGCAGCCCAACAGGGGGCTCGTCCTATGGCTACACCTTC
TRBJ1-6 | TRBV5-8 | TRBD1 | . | CASSHRDRGNSPLHF | TGTGCCAGCAGCCACCGGGACAGGGGGAATTCACCCCTCCACTTT
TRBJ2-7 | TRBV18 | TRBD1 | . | CASSPSTGKGNEQYF | TGTGCCAGCTCACCTTCGACAGGGAAAGGTAACGAGCAGTACTTC